This TCR beta chain was obtained from a study of blood T cell repertoires in COVID-19. The table came from immunoSEQ multiplex PCR; TCRdb's copy has only in-frame clones and leaves some out. The table records some 200,000 clones, under 85% of them present only once. From germline, CDR1 is LNHDA and CDR2 SQIVND (reference sequence). Deletions cut 6 bases from V and 2 bases from J, with 19 bases between. The CDR3 spans 16 residues. The clonotype comes from a woman aged 40-49 years with acute or convalescent COVID-19. The sequencing input was peripheral blood. The rearrangement links TRBV19 to TRBJ1-2, with TRBD1 as a possible D gene (6 bases). The CDR3 loop reads CASSATRQVRNYGYTF. The CDR3 DNA sequence: TGTGCCAGTAGCGCAACAAGACAGGTTCGGAACTATGGCTACACCTTC.